The clone carrying this T cell receptor beta chain was seen ten or more times. There are 13 residues in the CDR3. V dropped 6 bases and J dropped 3 bases, with 8 bases sitting between them. These data belong to a study of early T cells in non-severe SARS-CoV-2 infection. The overall study: The sequenced material was bulk RNA from unsorted whole blood, and its chains were unpaired.

Tagging with unique molecular identifiers was applied to individual cDNA molecules. In TCRdb, the 5' RACE reads were re-called with MiXCR into one record per CDR3 protein. The sample shows 11,000 or so distinct CDR3 sequences, around 5% of them seen only once. The chain joins TRBV12-3 or TRBV12-4 to TRBJ2-2; no firm D call. The receptor was derived from an adult who was a healthcare worker with PCR-confirmed SARS-CoV-2 infection or an uninfected control (not recorded which). The specimen was whole blood. CDR3 loop: CASSRTYTGELFF. DNA for the CDR3: TGTGCCAGCAGCCGCACTTACACCGGGGAGCTGTTTTTT.